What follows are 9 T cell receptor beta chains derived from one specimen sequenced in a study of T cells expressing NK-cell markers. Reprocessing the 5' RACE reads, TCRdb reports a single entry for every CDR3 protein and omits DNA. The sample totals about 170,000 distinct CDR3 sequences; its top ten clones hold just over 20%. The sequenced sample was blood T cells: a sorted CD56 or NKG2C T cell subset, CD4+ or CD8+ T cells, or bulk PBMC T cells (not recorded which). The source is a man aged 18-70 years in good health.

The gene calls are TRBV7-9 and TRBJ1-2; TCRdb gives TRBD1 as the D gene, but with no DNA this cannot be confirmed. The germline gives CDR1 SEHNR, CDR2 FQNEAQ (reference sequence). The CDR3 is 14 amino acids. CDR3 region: CASRTEGWGYGYTF.

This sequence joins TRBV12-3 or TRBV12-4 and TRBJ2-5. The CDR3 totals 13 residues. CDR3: CASTPKMKETQYF.

The CDR3 spells CASSPTPYPYNEQFF. The rearrangement joins TRBV27 to TRBJ2-1. Germline V gene lookup returns CDR1 MNHEY and CDR2 SMNVEV (reference sequence). The CDR3 extends over 15 amino acids.

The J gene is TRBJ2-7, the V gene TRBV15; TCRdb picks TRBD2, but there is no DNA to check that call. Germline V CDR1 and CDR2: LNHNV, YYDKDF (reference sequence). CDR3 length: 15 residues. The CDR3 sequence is CATSTNLGGSDEQYF.

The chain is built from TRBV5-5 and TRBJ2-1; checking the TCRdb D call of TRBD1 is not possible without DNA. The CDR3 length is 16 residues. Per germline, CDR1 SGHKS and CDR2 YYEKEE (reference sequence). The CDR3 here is CASSLLDRVSYNEQFF. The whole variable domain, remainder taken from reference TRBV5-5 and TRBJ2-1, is DAGVTQSPTHLIKTRGQQVTLRCSPISGHKSVSWYQQVLGQGPQFIFQYYEKEERGRGNFPDRFSARQFPNYSSELNVNALLLGDSALYLCASSLLDRVSYNEQFFGPGTRLTVL.

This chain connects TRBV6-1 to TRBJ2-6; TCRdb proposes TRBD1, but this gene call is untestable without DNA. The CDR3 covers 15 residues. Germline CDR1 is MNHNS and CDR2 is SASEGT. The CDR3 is CATHPGPSGANVLTF.

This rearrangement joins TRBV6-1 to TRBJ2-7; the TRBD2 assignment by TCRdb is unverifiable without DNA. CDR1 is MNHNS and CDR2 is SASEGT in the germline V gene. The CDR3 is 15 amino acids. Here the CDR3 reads CASNLGTYNPYEQYF.

CDR3 sequence reads: CSARDGQVITGELFF. V and J are TRBV20-1 and TRBJ2-2; no DNA is available, so the TRBD1 call from TCRdb remains unchecked. Germline V gene data show CDR1 as DFQATT and CDR2 as SNEGSKA (reference sequence). CDR3 length equals 15 residues.

The chain's CDR3 is CASRGGIVNEQFF. The gene calls are TRBV7-9 and TRBJ2-1; TCRdb designates TRBD2, a call that cannot be tested without DNA. CDR1 and CDR2 (germline): SEHNR, FQNEAQ (reference sequence). CDR3 length: 13 amino acids.